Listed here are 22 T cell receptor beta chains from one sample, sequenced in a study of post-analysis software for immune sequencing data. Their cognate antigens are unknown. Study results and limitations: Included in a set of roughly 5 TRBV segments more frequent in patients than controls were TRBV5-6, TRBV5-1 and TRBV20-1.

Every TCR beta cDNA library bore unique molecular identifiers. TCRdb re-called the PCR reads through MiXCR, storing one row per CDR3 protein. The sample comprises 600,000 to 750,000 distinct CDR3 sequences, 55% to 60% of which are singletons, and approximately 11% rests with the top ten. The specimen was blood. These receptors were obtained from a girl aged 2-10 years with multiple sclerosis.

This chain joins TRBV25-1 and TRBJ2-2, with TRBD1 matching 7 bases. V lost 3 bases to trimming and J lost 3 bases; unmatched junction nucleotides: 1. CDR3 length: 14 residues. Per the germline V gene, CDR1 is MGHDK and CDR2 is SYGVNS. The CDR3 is CASSDQGDTGELFF. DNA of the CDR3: TGTGCCAGCAGTGACCAGGGGGACACCGGGGAGCTGTTTTTT.

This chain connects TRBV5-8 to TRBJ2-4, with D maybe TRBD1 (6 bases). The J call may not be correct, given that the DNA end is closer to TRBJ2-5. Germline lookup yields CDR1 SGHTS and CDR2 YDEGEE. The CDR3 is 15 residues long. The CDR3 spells CASSLRLRGMWTQYF. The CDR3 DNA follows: TGTGCCAGCAGCTTGCGGTTAAGGGGGATGTGGACCCAGTACTTC.

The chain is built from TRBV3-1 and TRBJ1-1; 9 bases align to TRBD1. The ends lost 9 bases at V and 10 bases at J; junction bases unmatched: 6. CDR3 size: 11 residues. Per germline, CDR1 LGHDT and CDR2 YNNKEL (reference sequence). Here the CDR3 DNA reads TGTGCCAGTGGCGACAGGGGGGGAGCTTTCTTT. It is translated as CASGDRGGAFF.

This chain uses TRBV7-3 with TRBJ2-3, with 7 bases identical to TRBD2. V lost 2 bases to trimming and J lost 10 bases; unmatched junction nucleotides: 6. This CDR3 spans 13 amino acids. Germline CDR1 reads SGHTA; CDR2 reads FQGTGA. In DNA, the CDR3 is TGTGCCAGCAGCTTAGACGGCGGGAGCTCGCAGTATTTT. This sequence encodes CASSLDGGSSQYF.

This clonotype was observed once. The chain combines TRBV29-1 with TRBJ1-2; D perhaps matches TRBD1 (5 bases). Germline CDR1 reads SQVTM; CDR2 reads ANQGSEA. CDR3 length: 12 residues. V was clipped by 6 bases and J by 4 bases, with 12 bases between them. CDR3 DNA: TGCAGCGTAACCGCGGGGGGCTATGGCTACACCTTC. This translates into CSVTAGGYGYTF.

The CDR3 here is CASSETRGIIKDTQYF. The CDR3 DNA is TGTGCCAGCAGTGAGACTAGGGGCATCATCAAGGATACGCAGTATTTT. This rearrangement joins TRBV12-3 or TRBV12-4 to TRBJ2-3, with D perhaps matching TRBD2 (6 bases). This CDR3 contains 16 residues. The V gene lost 5 bases and the J gene lost 6 bases, with 21 bases spanning the gap.

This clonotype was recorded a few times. CDR3 residues: CASSVDVYEQYF. The CDR3 nucleotides read TGTGCCAGCAGCGTAGATGTGTACGAGCAGTACTTC. The rearrangement uses TRBV9 and TRBJ2-7; D remains ambiguous. This CDR3 is 12 amino acids long. Germline CDR1 is SGDLS and CDR2 is YYNGEE. Trimming took 0 bases from V and 4 from J, leaving 5 bases between them. Together with reference TRBV9 and TRBJ2-7, the CDR3 gives the full variable domain: DSGVTQTPKHLITATGQRVTLRCSPRSGDLSVYWYQQSLDQGLQFLIQYYNGEERAKGNILERFSAQQFPDLHSELNLSSLELGDSALYFCASSVDVYEQYFGPGTRLTVT.

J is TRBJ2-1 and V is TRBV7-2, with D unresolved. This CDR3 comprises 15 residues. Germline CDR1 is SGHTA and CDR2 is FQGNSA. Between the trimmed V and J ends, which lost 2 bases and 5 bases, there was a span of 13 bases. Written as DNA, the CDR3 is TGTGCCAGCAGCTTATCCCCGATCGGTAACAATGAGCAGTTCTTC. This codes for CASSLSPIGNNEQFF. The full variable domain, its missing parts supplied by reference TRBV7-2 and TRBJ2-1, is GAGVSQSPSNKVTEKGKDVELRCDPISGHTALYWYRQSLGQGLEFLIYFQGNSAPDKSGLPSDRFSAERTGGSVSTLTIQRTQQEDSAVYLCASSLSPIGNNEQFFGPGTRLTVL.

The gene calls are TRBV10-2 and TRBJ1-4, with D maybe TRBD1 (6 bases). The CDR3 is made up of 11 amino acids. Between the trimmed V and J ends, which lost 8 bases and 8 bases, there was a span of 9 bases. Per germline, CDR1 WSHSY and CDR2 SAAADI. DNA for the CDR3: TGCGCCAGCGGGGGGGGCGAAAAACTGTTTTTT. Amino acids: CASGGGEKLFF.

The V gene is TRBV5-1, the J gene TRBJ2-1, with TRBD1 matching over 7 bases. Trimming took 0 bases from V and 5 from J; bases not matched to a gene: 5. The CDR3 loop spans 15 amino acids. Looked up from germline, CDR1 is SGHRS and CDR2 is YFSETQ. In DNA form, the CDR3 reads TGCGCCAGCAGCTTGGGGACAGGAGAGCACAATGAGCAGTTCTTC. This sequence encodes CASSLGTGEHNEQFF.

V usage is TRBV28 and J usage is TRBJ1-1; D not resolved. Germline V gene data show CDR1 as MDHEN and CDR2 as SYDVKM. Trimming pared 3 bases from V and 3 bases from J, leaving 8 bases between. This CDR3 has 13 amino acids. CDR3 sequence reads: CASSFLGDTEAFF. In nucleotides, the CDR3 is TGTGCCAGCAGTTTCTTAGGAGACACTGAAGCTTTCTTT.

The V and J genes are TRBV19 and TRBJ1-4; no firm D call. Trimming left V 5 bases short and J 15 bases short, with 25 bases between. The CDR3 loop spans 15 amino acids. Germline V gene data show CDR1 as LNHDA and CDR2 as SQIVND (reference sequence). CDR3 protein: CASSPYAVAGERVFF. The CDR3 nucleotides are TGTGCCAGTAGTCCCTATGCGGTGGCGGGTGAGCGGGTGTTTTTT.

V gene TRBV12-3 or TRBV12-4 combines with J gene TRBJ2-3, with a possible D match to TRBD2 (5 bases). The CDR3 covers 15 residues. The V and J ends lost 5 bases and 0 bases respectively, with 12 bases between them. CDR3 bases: TGTGCCAGCAGTCTAGGGAGACCGAGCACAGATACGCAGTATTTT. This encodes CASSLGRPSTDTQYF.

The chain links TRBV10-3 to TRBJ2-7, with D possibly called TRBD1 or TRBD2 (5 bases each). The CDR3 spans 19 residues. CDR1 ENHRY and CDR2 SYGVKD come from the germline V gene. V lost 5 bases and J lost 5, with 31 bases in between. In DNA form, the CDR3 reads TGTGCCATCAGTTTATCCCGGGACGGACTTTTCTGGGCCCCCCACGAGCAGTACTTC. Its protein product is CAISLSRDGLFWAPHEQYF.

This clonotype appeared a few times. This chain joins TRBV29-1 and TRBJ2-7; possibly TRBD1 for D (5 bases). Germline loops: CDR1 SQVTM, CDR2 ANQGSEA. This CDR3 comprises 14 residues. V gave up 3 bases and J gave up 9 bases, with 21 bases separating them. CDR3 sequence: CSVDGQGSPSGQYF. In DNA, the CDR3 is TGCAGCGTTGATGGCCAGGGTAGCCCCTCGGGGCAGTACTTC.

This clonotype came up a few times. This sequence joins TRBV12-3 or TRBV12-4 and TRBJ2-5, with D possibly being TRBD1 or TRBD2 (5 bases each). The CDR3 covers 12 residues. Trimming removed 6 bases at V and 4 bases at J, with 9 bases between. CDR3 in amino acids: CASRSGAETQYF. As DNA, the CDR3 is TGTGCCAGCAGATCCGGGGCAGAGACCCAGTACTTC.

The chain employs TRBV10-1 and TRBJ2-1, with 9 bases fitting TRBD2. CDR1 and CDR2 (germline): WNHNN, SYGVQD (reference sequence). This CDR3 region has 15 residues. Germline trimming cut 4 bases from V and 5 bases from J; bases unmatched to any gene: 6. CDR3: CASSVGAGGNNEQFF. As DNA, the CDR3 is TGCGCCAGCAGTGTAGGAGCGGGGGGAAACAATGAGCAGTTCTTC.

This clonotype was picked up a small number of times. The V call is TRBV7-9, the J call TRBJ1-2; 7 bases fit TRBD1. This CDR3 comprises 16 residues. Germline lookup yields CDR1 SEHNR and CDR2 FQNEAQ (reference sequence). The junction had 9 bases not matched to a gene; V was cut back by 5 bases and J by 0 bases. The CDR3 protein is CASSPHRGQPNYGYTF. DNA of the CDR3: TGTGCCAGCAGCCCCCACAGGGGACAACCTAACTATGGCTACACCTTC.

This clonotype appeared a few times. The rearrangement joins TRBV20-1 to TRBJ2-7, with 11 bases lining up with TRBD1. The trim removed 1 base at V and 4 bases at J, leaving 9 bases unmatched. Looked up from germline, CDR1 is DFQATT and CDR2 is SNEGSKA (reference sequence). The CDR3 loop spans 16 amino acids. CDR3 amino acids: CSARALGQGEPYEQYF. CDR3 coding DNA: TGCAGTGCTAGAGCCTTGGGACAGGGGGAACCTTACGAGCAGTACTTC.

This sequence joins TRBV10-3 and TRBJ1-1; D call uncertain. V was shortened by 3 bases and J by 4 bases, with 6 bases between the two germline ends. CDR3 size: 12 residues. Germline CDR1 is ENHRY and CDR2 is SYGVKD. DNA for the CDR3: TGTGCCATCAGTGACTCAGGCACTGAAGCTTTCTTT. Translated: CAISDSGTEAFF.

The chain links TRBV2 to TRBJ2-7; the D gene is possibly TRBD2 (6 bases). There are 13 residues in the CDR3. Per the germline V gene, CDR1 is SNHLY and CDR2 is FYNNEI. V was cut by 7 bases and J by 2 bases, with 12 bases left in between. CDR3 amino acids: CASKPGLPYEQYF. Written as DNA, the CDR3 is TGTGCCAGCAAACCGGGACTGCCCTACGAGCAGTACTTC.

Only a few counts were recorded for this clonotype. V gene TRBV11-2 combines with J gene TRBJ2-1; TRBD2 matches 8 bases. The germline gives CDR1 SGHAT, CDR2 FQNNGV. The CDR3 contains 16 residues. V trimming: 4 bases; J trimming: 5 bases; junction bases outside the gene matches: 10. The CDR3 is CASSSLRIAGHNEQFF. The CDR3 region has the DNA TGTGCCAGCAGCTCCCTCCGGATAGCGGGACACAATGAGCAGTTCTTC.